This T cell receptor (beta chain) originates from a study of regulatory T cells in long-lasting Graves disease. Study observations and caveats: Reduced TCR diversity was observed in persistent Graves' patients versus newly diagnosed patients.

Both iRepertoire HTBI primers and Arm-PCR of CDR3 regions were used to build the TCR beta libraries. In TCRdb, the multiplex PCR reads were re-called with MiXCR into one record per CDR3 protein. The data contain 500,000 or so distinct CDR3 sequences, about a sixth of them singletons. As to time point: newly diagnosed GD, antithyroid drugs for less than 3 months. PBMCs were the source of the RNA used for TCR sequencing. This clonotype was seen at least ten times. Its antigen is unknown. The CDR3 runs 14 residues. Germline values: CDR1 SGHDN, CDR2 FVKESK. The V and J ends lost 4 bases and 4 bases, in that order; junction bases with no gene match: 4. This same sample was also taken into another study, of T cells in Graves' hyperthyroidism and ophthalmopathy. That paper adds: The model anticipated ophthalmopathy a median approximately six months pre-onset.

The source of this sequence is a middle-aged man with Graves disease. The chain recombines TRBV14 with TRBJ1-1, with TRBD1 matching 9 bases. The input for sequencing was peripheral blood mononuclear cells (PBMCs), taken at new diagnosis, from a patient treated with antithyroid drugs. The CDR3 bases are TGTGCCAGCAGCCGGGACAGGGTGAGCACTGAAGCTTTCTTT. Protein sequence: CASSRDRVSTEAFF.